These 14 T cell receptor beta chains were sequenced from one sample in a study of cytomegalovirus exposure and HLA in healthy donors. The PCR was carried out with 60 Vbeta primers and 13 Jbeta primers. Repertoires were generated with immunoSEQ multiplex PCR, while TCRdb's copy carries only in-frame clones and drops some. The sample has approximately 180,000 clones, roughly nine tenths seen once. Sequencing was done on a sample of PBMCs. The receptors come from a girl under three years old in good health and CMV-seronegative.

The chain couples TRBV9 to TRBJ2-1, with TRBD2 identical over 11 bases. Unmatched junction bases numbered 8, after V lost 0 bases and J lost 0 bases. The length of the CDR3 is 19 residues. Germline CDR1 and CDR2: SGDLS and YYNGEE. In DNA, the CDR3 is TGTGCCAGCAGCGTAGGGGGTAGCGGGGGGGCAAGCTCCTACAATGAGCAGTTCTTC. Translation: CASSVGGSGGASSYNEQFF.

This chain links TRBV9 with TRBJ2-7, with D possibly matching TRBD2 (8 bases). V dropped 5 bases and J dropped 5 bases, with 17 bases sitting between them. The CDR3 is 14 amino acids. CDR1 and CDR2 (germline): SGDLS, YYNGEE. This CDR3 reads CASRTGTSDHEQYF. DNA for the CDR3: TGTGCCAGCAGGACAGGGACTAGTGACCACGAGCAGTACTTC.

For the CDR3, the DNA is TGTGCCAGCAGTGGACAGGGGGGAGAGGACAAAAACATTCAGTACTTC. Encoded protein: CASSGQGGEDKNIQYF. This chain uses TRBV25-1 with TRBJ2-4, with 9 positions matching TRBD1. Germline V gives CDR1 MGHDK, CDR2 SYGVNS. This CDR3 is built from 16 residues. V gave up 4 bases and J gave up 3 bases; unmatched junction bases: 7.

In the case of this clone: The junction does not match germline at one end; this may be a read error. The chain links TRBV6-5 to TRBJ2-1, with 7 positions matching TRBD2. The CDR3 totals 13 residues. Germline CDR1 and CDR2: MNHEY and SVGAGI. CDR3 amino acids: CASGYGGGNEQFF. Written as DNA, the CDR3 is TGTGCCAGCGGTTACGGGGGAGGGAATGAGCAGTTCTTC.

The chain carries TRBV7-9 and TRBJ1-1; 7 nucleotides line up with TRBD1. V was clipped by 5 bases and J by 13 bases; unmatched bases: 7. Germline V gene data show CDR1 as SEHNR and CDR2 as FQNEAQ (reference sequence). The CDR3 contains 11 residues. The CDR3 DNA is TGTGCCAGCAGCGAAGACAGGGTCGTTTTCTTT. Translating gives CASSEDRVVFF.

The chain links TRBV18 to TRBJ2-7; TRBD1 agrees at 10 bases. CDR1 is KGHSH and CDR2 is LQKENI in the germline V gene. V trimming: 2 bases; J trimming: 2 bases; junction bases outside the gene matches: 3. The CDR3 has 15 residues. CDR3 region: CASSPGQGGTYEQYF. The CDR3 DNA reads as TGTGCCAGCTCACCAGGACAGGGGGGGACCTACGAGCAGTACTTC.

This clone was seen only once. The V and J genes are TRBV27 and TRBJ2-7; weak D call: TRBD2 (6 bases). Trimming took 3 bases from V and 0 from J, leaving 15 bases between them. The CDR3 has 16 residues. The germline V gene encodes CDR1 MNHEY and CDR2 SMNVEV (reference sequence). CDR3 sequence reads: CASSFAGSYLSYEQYF. CDR3 nucleotides: TGTGCCAGCAGTTTCGCGGGGTCCTACCTCTCCTACGAGCAGTACTTC.

For the CDR3, the DNA is TGTGCCAGCAGTTACTCCGGTCAGGGGGACCATGGCTACACCTTC. It translates to CASSYSGQGDHGYTF. This rearrangement joins TRBV6-5 to TRBJ1-2; TRBD1 matches at 7 bases. Germline-derived CDR1 and CDR2 are MNHEY and SVGAGI. Trimming at V came to 0 bases and at J to 6 bases, leaving 7 bases not matched to a gene. The length of the CDR3 is 15 residues.

V and J are TRBV15 and TRBJ1-5, with D perhaps TRBD1 (6 bases). The length of the CDR3 is 17 residues. Germline V CDR1 and CDR2: LNHNV, YYDKDF (reference sequence). V was pared by 0 bases and J by 6 bases, with 18 bases between. The CDR3 here is CATSREYRASISQPQHF. The CDR3 nucleotides read TGTGCCACCAGCAGAGAATACAGGGCCAGCATTAGTCAGCCCCAGCATTTT.

This clone was seen a handful of times. The J gene is TRBJ2-3, the V gene TRBV15, with a possible D match to TRBD1 (7 bases). Germline V gives CDR1 LNHNV, CDR2 YYDKDF (reference sequence). V was pared by 1 base and J by 2 bases, with 13 bases between. This CDR3 comprises 16 residues. As DNA, the CDR3 is TGTGCCACCAGCAGAGGACTAGAGGGGGCCACAGATACGCAGTATTTT. Its translation: CATSRGLEGATDTQYF.

The chain employs TRBV29-1 and TRBJ1-1; D remains unclear. The V end lost 4 bases, the J end lost 0 bases, and 6 bases lay between the germline ends. Germline V gene sequence: CDR1 SQVTM, CDR2 ANQGSEA. The CDR3 contains 12 residues. The CDR3 DNA reads TGCAGCGTTGGTCGGGTGAACACTGAAGCTTTCTTT. It codes for CSVGRVNTEAFF.

V and J are TRBV19 and TRBJ1-2; D may be TRBD1 (6 bases). Trimming left V 8 bases short and J 2 bases short, with 21 bases between. Germline CDR1 LNHDA, CDR2 SQIVND (reference sequence). The CDR3 contains 16 residues. CDR3 loop: CASLPNLSTGNYGYTF. The CDR3 nucleotides are TGTGCCAGTTTACCTAATCTCTCGACAGGCAACTATGGCTACACCTTC.

This chain connects TRBV10-1 to TRBJ1-5; no clear D gene. The germline CDR1 and CDR2 sequences are WNHNN and SYGVQD (reference sequence). The germline V and J ends were trimmed by 4 bases and 5 bases, with 3 bases remaining between them. This CDR3 contains 11 residues. In nucleotides, the CDR3 is TGCGCCAGCAGTGGAGATCAGCCCCAGCATTTT. It encodes CASSGDQPQHF.

The chain carries TRBV28 and TRBJ2-7; 8 bases agree with TRBD2. Germline CDR1 is MDHEN and CDR2 is SYDVKM. V lost 8 bases to trimming and J lost 3 bases; unmatched junction nucleotides: 6. The CDR3 runs to 13 residues. CDR3 sequence reads: CASFSGGVYEQYF. The DNA of the CDR3 is TGTGCCAGCTTCTCCGGGGGGGTCTACGAGCAGTACTTC.